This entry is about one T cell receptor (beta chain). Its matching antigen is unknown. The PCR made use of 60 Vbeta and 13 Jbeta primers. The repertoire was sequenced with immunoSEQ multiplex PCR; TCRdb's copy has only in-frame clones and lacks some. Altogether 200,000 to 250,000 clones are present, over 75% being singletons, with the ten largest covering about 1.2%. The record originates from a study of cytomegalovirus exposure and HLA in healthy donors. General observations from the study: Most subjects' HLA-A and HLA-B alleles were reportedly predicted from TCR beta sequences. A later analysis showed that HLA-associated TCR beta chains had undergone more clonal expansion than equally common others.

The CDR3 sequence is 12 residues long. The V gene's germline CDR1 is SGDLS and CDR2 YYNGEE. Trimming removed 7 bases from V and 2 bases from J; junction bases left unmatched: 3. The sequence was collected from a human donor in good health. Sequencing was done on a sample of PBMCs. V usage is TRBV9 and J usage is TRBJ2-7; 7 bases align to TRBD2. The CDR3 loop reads CASSSGTYEQYF. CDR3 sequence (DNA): TGTGCCAGCTCTAGCGGAACCTACGAGCAGTACTTC. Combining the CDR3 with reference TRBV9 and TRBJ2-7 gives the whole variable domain DSGVTQTPKHLITATGQRVTLRCSPRSGDLSVYWYQQSLDQGLQFLIQYYNGEERAKGNILERFSAQQFPDLHSELNLSSLELGDSALYFCASSSGTYEQYFGPGTRLTVT.